This T cell receptor (beta chain) was sequenced in a study of blood T cells in healthy people across ages. General study points: With unsorted PBMCs, a conclusive comparison of naive versus antigen-experienced cells was not possible.

Sample-barcoded 5' priming and a J-beta primer mix drove a second PCR of 7 to 11 cycles. In TCRdb, the 5' RACE reads were re-called with MiXCR into one record per CDR3 protein. The repertoire holds more than 700,000 distinct CDR3 sequences, with 53% as singletons. Concerning this clonotype itself: Its antigen is not known.

CDR3 length: 13 residues. V was pared by 8 bases and J by 9 bases, with 5 bases of the junction left unmatched. Germline loops: CDR1 LNHNV, CDR2 YYDKDF (reference sequence). The receptor's source is an elderly man in good health. The sample consisted of blood. V and J are TRBV15 and TRBJ1-6; 9 bases line up with TRBD1. CDR3 sequence (DNA): TGTGCCACCCATCGGGACAGGGCTTCACCCCTCCACTTT. Its protein is CATHRDRASPLHF.